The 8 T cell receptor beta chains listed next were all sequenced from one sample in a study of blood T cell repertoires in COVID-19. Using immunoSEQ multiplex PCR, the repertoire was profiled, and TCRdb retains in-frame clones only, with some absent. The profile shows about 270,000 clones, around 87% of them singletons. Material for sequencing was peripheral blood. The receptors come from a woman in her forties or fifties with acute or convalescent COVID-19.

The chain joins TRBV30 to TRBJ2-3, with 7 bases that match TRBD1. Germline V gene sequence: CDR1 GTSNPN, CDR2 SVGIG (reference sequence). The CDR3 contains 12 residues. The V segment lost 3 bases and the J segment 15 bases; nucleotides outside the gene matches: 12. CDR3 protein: CAWSGRGQATYF. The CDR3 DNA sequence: TGTGCCTGGAGCGGGCGCGGACAGGCCACCTATTTT.

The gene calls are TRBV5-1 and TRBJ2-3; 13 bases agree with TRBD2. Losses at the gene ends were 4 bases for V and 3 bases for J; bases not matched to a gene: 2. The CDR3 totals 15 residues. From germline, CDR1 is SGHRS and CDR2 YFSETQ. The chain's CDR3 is CASSGGLAGTDTQYF. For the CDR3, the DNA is TGCGCCAGCAGCGGGGGACTAGCGGGAACAGATACGCAGTATTTT. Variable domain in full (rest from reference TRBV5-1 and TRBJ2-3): KAGVTQTPRYLIKTRGQQVTLSCSPISGHRSVSWYQQTPGQGLQFLFEYFSETQRNKGNFPGRFSGRQFSNSRSEMNVSTLELGDSALYLCASSGGLAGTDTQYFGPGTRLTVL.

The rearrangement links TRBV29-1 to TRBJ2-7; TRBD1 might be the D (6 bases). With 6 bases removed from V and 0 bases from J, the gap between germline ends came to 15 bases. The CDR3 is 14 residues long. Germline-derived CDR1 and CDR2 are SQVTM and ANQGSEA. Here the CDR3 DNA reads TGCAGCGTAGCTGGGACAAGGAGCTCCTACGAGCAGTACTTC. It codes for CSVAGTRSSYEQYF.

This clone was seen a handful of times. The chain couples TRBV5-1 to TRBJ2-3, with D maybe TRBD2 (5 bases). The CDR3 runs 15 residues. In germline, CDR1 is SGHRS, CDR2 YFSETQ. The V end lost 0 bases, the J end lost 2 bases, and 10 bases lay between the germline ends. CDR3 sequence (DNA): TGCGCCAGCAGCTTGGTGGAGCGGTCCACAGATACGCAGTATTTT. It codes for CASSLVERSTDTQYF.

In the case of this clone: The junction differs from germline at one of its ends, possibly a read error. The CDR3 protein is CASSLGSGYGYTF. The CDR3 region has the DNA TGTGCCAGCAGTTTAGGGTCGGGCTATGGCTACACCTTC. V usage is TRBV7-2 and J usage is TRBJ1-2; no firm D call. Germline CDR1 reads SGHTA; CDR2 reads FQGNSA. This CDR3 is 13 amino acids long.

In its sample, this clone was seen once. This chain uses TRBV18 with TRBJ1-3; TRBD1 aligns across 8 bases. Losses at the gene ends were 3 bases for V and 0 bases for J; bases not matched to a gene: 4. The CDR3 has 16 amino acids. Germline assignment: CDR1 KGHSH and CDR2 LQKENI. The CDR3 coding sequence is TGTGCCAGCTCACCCTTTACAGGGGGCTCTGGAAACACCATATATTTT. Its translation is CASSPFTGGSGNTIYF.

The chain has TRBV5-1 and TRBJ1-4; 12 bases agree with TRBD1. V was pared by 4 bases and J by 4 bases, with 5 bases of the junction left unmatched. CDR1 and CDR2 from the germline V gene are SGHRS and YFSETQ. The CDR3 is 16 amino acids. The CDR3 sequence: CASSPGTGGLNEKLFF. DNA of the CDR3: TGCGCCAGCAGCCCTGGGACAGGGGGCCTTAATGAAAAACTGTTTTTT.

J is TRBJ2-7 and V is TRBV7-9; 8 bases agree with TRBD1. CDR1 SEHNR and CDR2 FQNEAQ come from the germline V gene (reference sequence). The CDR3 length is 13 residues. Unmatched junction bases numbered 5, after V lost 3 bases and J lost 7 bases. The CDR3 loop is CASSFQGAGEQYF. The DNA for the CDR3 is TGTGCCAGCAGCTTTCAGGGGGCGGGGGAGCAGTACTTC.